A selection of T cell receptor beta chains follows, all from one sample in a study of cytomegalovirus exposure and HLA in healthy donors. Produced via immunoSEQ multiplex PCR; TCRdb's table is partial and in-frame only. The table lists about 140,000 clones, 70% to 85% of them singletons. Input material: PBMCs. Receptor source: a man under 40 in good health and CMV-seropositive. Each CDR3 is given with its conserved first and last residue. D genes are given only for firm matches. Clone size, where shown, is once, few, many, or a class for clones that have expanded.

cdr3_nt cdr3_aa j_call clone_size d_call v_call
TGTGCCAGCAGTGAGGGTTTTGGCAGGGCCGGGAGCAATCAGCCCCAGCATTTT CASSEGFGRAGSNQPQHF TRBJ1-5 few - TRBV2
TGTGCCAGCAGCGTAGCTACCGGGGGGGGGATTAATGAAAAACTGTTTTTT CASSVATGGGINEKLFF TRBJ1-4 - - TRBV9
TGTGCCAGCACGACTGAGCCCCCCAATGAGCAGTTCTTC CASTTEPPNEQFF TRBJ2-1 few - TRBV5-5
TGCGCCAGCAGCCCCTATCGTCGTAGCGGGGTGTTCTCCTACAATGAGCAGTTCTTC CASSPYRRSGVFSYNEQFF TRBJ2-1 - TRBD2 TRBV5-1
TGTGCCAGCAGTTCCGTTGGGACAGGGGCCTACGAGCAGTACTTC CASSSVGTGAYEQYF TRBJ2-7 - TRBD1 TRBV27
TGTGCCAGCAGTGAAGCGCAGGCACAGCTAAGGCATGAGCAGTTCTTC CASSEAQAQLRHEQFF TRBJ2-1 few - TRBV2
TGTGCCAGCAGCCAAAGGTCAGGGGGAACCTACGAGCAGTACTTC CASSQRSGGTYEQYF TRBJ2-7 - TRBD1 TRBV14
TGTGCCAGCAGCGTAGAGGGGGGGATGAACACTGAAGCTTTCTTT CASSVEGGMNTEAFF TRBJ1-1 once - TRBV9
TGTGCCAGCACCTCGACGGGAATGGGGGAGACCCAGTACTTC CASTSTGMGETQYF TRBJ2-5 - - TRBV5-8
TGTGCCAGCAGTCCCCCTGGACAGGGCGGAAACATTCAGTACTTC CASSPPGQGGNIQYF TRBJ2-4 - TRBD1 TRBV28
TGTGCCAGCAGCTTAGCGGGGCTAGCGGGCGCTCAAGAGACCCAGTACTTC CASSLAGLAGAQETQYF TRBJ2-5 - TRBD2 TRBV7-8
TGTGCCAGCATTCAAGAGGAGGGGGGCTACACCTTC CASIQEEGGYTF TRBJ1-2 - - TRBV2
TGCGCCAGCAGCTTGGGACCCGGGACAGGACCCTACAATGAGCAGTTCTTC CASSLGPGTGPYNEQFF TRBJ2-1 once TRBD1 TRBV5-1
TGTGCCAGCACCCCTGGAGCGGGAGGGGGGAAGACCCAGTACTTC CASTPGAGGGKTQYF TRBJ2-5 - TRBD2 TRBV6-1
TGTGCCAGCATCCCACTAGCGAGGGACAGGCGGGTCACAGATACGCAGTATTTT CASIPLARDRRVTDTQYF TRBJ2-3 - - TRBV28
TGTGCTAGCAGTTACTTAGCGGGGCCCAAAGAGGCCCAGTACTTC CASSYLAGPKEAQYF TRBJ2-5 - TRBD2 TRBV6-5
TGTGCCAGTAGTATAGGGACACAGAACAAAAACATTCAGTACTTC CASSIGTQNKNIQYF TRBJ2-4 - - TRBV19
TGCACCAGCAGCCAAGATAGGTACTATCCGGCAACGAGGGAGCAGTTCTTC CTSSQDRYYPATREQFF TRBJ2-1 - - TRBV1
TGCAGCGTACTTGGACTAGCGGGAGACAAAAGCTCCTACAATGAGCAGTTCTTC CSVLGLAGDKSSYNEQFF TRBJ2-1 - TRBD2 TRBV29-1
TGTGCCAGCAGCGCAGGGTGGATGAACACTGAAGCTTTCTTT CASSAGWMNTEAFF TRBJ1-1 - - TRBV9
TGCGCCAGCACCATGATGACAGGAACCTATGGCTACACCTTC CASTMMTGTYGYTF TRBJ1-2 - - TRBV23-1
TGTGCCAGAGGGGCCGGTTTCGGATACGAGCAGTACTTC CARGAGFGYEQYF TRBJ2-7 - - TRBV2
TGTGCCAGCTCGCCGGGACAGGGATTTGGTTCACCCCTCCACTTT CASSPGQGFGSPLHF TRBJ1-6 - TRBD1 TRBV25-1
TGCGCCAGCAGGGGTGACTCCTCCCACAATGAGCAGTTCTTC CASRGDSSHNEQFF TRBJ2-1 - - TRBV10-2
TGTGCCAGCAGCTTAACAGGGTTGGCGGAGACCCAGTACTTC CASSLTGLAETQYF TRBJ2-5 - - TRBV7-8
TGCGCCAGCAGCTTGGGAGGACAGCTACAAGAGACCCAGTACTTC CASSLGGQLQETQYF TRBJ2-5 - - TRBV5-1
TGTGCCAGCTCACCACCCGAGGGGCAGGGGAACTTCATCAGGGAGACCCAGTACTTC CASSPPEGQGNFIRETQYF TRBJ2-5 - - TRBV18
TGCGCCAGCAGCTTGGGGACAGGTCAAGAGACCCAGTACTTC CASSLGTGQETQYF TRBJ2-5 - TRBD1 TRBV5-1
TGTGCCAGCAGCGACGGGGGGGTCGCCGGGGAGCTGTTTTTT CASSDGGVAGELFF TRBJ2-2 once TRBD2 TRBV9
TGTGCCAGCAGTTCCAGCAAGGCGGTCGGTGGCTACACCTTC CASSSSKAVGGYTF TRBJ1-2 - - TRBV6-5
TGCGCCAGCAGCTTGTTAGCGGGAGGGTACAATGAGCAGTTCTTC CASSLLAGGYNEQFF TRBJ2-1 - TRBD2 TRBV5-1
TGTGCCAGCAGGAAAGAGCCGACAGTGAACACTGAAGCTTTCTTT CASRKEPTVNTEAFF TRBJ1-1 - - TRBV5-6
TGTGCCAGCAGCTTGGATAGGGGGCTCTACGAGCAGTACTTC CASSLDRGLYEQYF TRBJ2-7 - TRBD1 TRBV5-4
TGTGCCAGCAGTGAACAGGGCTATGGCTACACCTTC CASSEQGYGYTF TRBJ1-2 - - TRBV25-1
TGTGCCAGCACCTCTTCGGGGGACCCAAGCTCCTACAATGAGCAGTTCTTC CASTSSGDPSSYNEQFF TRBJ2-1 - - TRBV28
TGTGCCAGCTCACCTATGGACAGCTCCTACGAGCAGTACTTC CASSPMDSSYEQYF TRBJ2-7 - - TRBV18
TGTGCCAGCTCACCCCCTACAGGGTACACTGAAGCTTTCTTT CASSPPTGYTEAFF TRBJ1-1 - - TRBV18
TGTGCCACCAGCAGAGATCCCGGGGACTTTGATGGCTACACCTTC CATSRDPGDFDGYTF TRBJ1-2 - - TRBV15
TGTGCCAGCAGGTTGACTAGCGCTAGCTCCTACGAGCAGTACTTC CASRLTSASSYEQYF TRBJ2-7 - TRBD2 TRBV28
TGTGCCAGCAGCACTACTAGCGGGACCCAGTACTTC CASSTTSGTQYF TRBJ2-5 once TRBD2 TRBV2
TGTGCCAGCAGTGCTACGAAAACAGGGAGCACAGATACGCAGTATTTT CASSATKTGSTDTQYF TRBJ2-3 - - TRBV6-1
TGTGCCAGCAGCGTCGGGACTAGAACAGAAGAGACCCAGTACTTC CASSVGTRTEETQYF TRBJ2-5 - TRBD2 TRBV9